The source of this T cell receptor (beta chain) is a study of control samples from healthy donors and cancer patients. This CDR3 is 12 amino acids long. The method was immunoSEQ multiplex PCR; TCRdb's version includes in-frame clones alone and lacks a portion of them. The table records around 120,000 clones, around nine tenths of them present only once. This sequence joins TRBV21-1 and TRBJ1-1. TRBV21-1 is a known pseudogene. Sequenced: blood. This receptor was taken from a middle-aged man in good health. CDR3 amino acids: CASSKGAPGAFF. For the CDR3, the DNA is TGTGCCAGCAGCAAAGGGGCTCCGGGGGCTTTCTTT.